The clone carrying this TCR beta chain was found a few times. Its antigen remains unidentified. Germline V gene lookup returns CDR1 SGHTA and CDR2 FQGTGA. This CDR3 is built from 12 residues. The V end lost 4 bases, the J end lost 6 bases, and 8 bases lay between the germline ends. These data belong to a study of human T cells and chemical hapten exposure. Study-wide context: Each patch test put 0.01% DPC on the upper back, and results were read at 6 days.

General study points: Expanded TCR counts at PT1 were positively correlated with the patch test score.

Time point indicated: patch test 1, 2 weeks after DPC sensitization. As for treatment: therapeutic diphenylcyclopropenone sensitization with weekly scalp DPC. The library tagged each cDNA molecule with unique molecular identifiers. Using its own MiXCR run on the RACE reads, TCRdb lists one record per CDR3 protein. The sample carries roughly 200,000 distinct CDR3 sequences, approximately 20% recorded once. The TCR comes from a woman between 50 and 59 years old with alopecia areata. Some clones in this sample may be carry-over from other donors' samples. The source material was whole blood, sampled in connection with sensitization to the hapten diphenylcyclopropenone (DPC). V and J are TRBV7-3 and TRBJ2-3; a weak D match, TRBD1 (6 bases). CDR3 amino acids: CASSSQGDTQYF. The CDR3 DNA sequence: TGTGCCAGCAGCTCGCAGGGGGATACGCAGTATTTT.